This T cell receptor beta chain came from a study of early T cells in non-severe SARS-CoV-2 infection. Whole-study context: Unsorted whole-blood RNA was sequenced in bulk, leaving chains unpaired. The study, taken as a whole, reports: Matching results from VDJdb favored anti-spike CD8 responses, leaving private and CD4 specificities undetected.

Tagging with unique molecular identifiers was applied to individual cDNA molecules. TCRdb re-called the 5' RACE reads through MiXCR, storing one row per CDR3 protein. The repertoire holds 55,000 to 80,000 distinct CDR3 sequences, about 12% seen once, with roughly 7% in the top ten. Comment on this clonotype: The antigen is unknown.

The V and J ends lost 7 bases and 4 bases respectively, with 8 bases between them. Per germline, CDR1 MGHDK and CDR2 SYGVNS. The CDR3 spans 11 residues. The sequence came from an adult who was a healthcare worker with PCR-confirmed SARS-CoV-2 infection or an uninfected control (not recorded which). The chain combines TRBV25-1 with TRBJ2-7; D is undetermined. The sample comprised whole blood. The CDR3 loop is CASTNSYEQYF. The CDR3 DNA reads TGTGCCAGCACTAATTCTTACGAGCAGTACTTC.